The 29 T cell receptor beta chains below all came from one sample that was sequenced in a study of radiation and T cells in renal cell carcinoma (dated by TCRdb to about 2020). The protocol used for the library was the immunoSEQ multiplex PCR assay. The immuneACCESS repertoire file appears here via TCRdb, limited to in-frame rearrangements. These files lack a portion of the clones; in checked studies, under half of the deficit traces to unresolved V genes, and the cause of the others is not known. The sample table lists about 86,000 clones, around four fifths of them with a count of one. Clones ranked in the top ten supply 9.4% of the sample. What this sample's time point label stands for: blood 4 weeks post-SBRT, at nephrectomy. What this sample's treatment or condition label stands for: 15 Gy SBRT to primary tumor, nephrectomy 4 weeks later. The starting material was blood, obtained from a patient whose treatment included radiotherapy and nephrectomy. Receptors originate from a middle-aged man with renal cell carcinoma.

This chain joins TRBV10-3 and TRBJ2-7, with D possibly TRBD2 on 7 matching bases. CDR1 and CDR2 from the germline V gene are ENHRY and SYGVKD. V lost 0 bases and J lost 6, with 12 bases in between. This CDR3 is built from 14 residues. For the CDR3, the DNA is TGTGCCATCAGTGAGTCCGGGGGGCTGGGCGAGCAGTACTTC. Translating it yields CAISESGGLGEQYF.

This chain joins TRBV5-8 and TRBJ1-4, with 7 bases fitting TRBD1. The CDR3 is made up of 19 amino acids. J lost 0 bases, V lost 0 bases, and 11 bases had no gene match. Germline V CDR1 and CDR2: SGHTS, YDEGEE. This CDR3 is CASSLARETGETTNEKLFF. CDR3 nucleotides: TGTGCCAGCAGCTTGGCGAGAGAAACAGGGGAAACAACTAATGAAAAACTGTTTTTT.

V and J are TRBV5-4 and TRBJ1-4, with 7 bases lining up with TRBD1. Germline V gene lookup returns CDR1 SGHNT and CDR2 YYREEE (reference sequence). The CDR3 spans 13 residues. The trim removed 6 bases at V and 2 bases at J, leaving 1 base unmatched. The CDR3 nucleotides are TGTGCCAGCAAACAGGGGACTAATGAAAAACTGTTTTTT. Encoded protein: CASKQGTNEKLFF.

The chain carries TRBV6-6 and TRBJ1-2; 11 bases are shared with TRBD1. The germline gives CDR1 MNHNY, CDR2 SVGAGI (reference sequence). J gave up 6 bases and V 6 bases, and 6 bases lay outside the gene matches. The CDR3 is made up of 14 amino acids. The CDR3 coding sequence is TGTGCCAGCAGCCGTAGGGACAGGGGGGATGGCTACACCTTC. Its protein product is CASSRRDRGDGYTF.

This chain connects TRBV7-2 to TRBJ1-1; TRBD1 aligns across 8 bases. The V and J ends lost 2 bases and 1 base, in that order; junction bases with no gene match: 3. Per the germline V gene, CDR1 is SGHTA and CDR2 is FQGNSA. The CDR3 is made up of 15 amino acids. CDR3 nucleotides: TGTGCCAGCAGCTTATATGGGACAGGGAACACTGAAGCTTTCTTT. This gives the protein CASSLYGTGNTEAFF.

The gene calls are TRBV18 and TRBJ2-5; unclear D gene. V dropped 3 bases and J dropped 0 bases, with 8 bases sitting between them. Germline V CDR1 and CDR2: KGHSH, LQKENI. The CDR3 is 14 amino acids. The CDR3 DNA reads as TGTGCCAGCTCACCCGGGTTAGACCAAGAGACCCAGTACTTC. It specifies CASSPGLDQETQYF. Full variable domain (missing parts from reference TRBV18 and TRBJ2-5): NAGVMQNPRHLVRRRGQEARLRCSPMKGHSHVYWYRQLPEEGLKFMVYLQKENIIDESGMPKERFSAEFPKEGPSILRIQQVVRGDSAAYFCASSPGLDQETQYFGPGTRLLVL.

The rearrangement links TRBV29-1 to TRBJ2-1; D may match TRBD1 or TRBD2 (7 bases each). Trimming removed 2 bases from V and 15 bases from J, with 20 bases in between. Germline CDR1 reads SQVTM; CDR2 reads ANQGSEA. CDR3 size: 13 residues. CDR3 coding DNA: TGCAGCGTTGAACTTGCAGGGGGGGGCCGCGCGTTCTTC. Residues: CSVELAGGGRAFF.

The chain links TRBV5-1 to TRBJ1-1; D not resolved. The CDR3 totals 13 residues. The V gene's germline CDR1 is SGHRS and CDR2 YFSETQ. The V end lost 0 bases, the J end lost 4 bases, and 7 bases lay between the germline ends. The CDR3 DNA sequence: TGCGCCAGCAGCTTGGAGCCAGCCACTGAAGCTTTCTTT. Protein product: CASSLEPATEAFF. Using reference TRBV5-1 and TRBJ1-1 for the parts outside the CDR3, the full variable domain is KAGVTQTPRYLIKTRGQQVTLSCSPISGHRSVSWYQQTPGQGLQFLFEYFSETQRNKGNFPGRFSGRQFSNSRSEMNVSTLELGDSALYLCASSLEPATEAFFGQGTRLTVV.

The J gene is TRBJ2-5, the V gene TRBV5-1, with TRBD2 as a possible D gene (6 bases). The CDR3 extends over 13 amino acids. Germline-derived CDR1 and CDR2 are SGHRS and YFSETQ. Trimming shortened V by 4 bases and J by 5 bases, and 12 bases separated the two germline ends. The CDR3 DNA is TGCGCCAGCAGCATGGGGGGAGAGGAGACCCAGTACTTC. Its translation: CASSMGGEETQYF. Based on the CDR3 plus reference TRBV5-1 and TRBJ2-5, the full variable domain is KAGVTQTPRYLIKTRGQQVTLSCSPISGHRSVSWYQQTPGQGLQFLFEYFSETQRNKGNFPGRFSGRQFSNSRSEMNVSTLELGDSALYLCASSMGGEETQYFGPGTRLLVL.

The chain uses TRBV28 and TRBJ1-5; TRBD1 is a possible D gene (5 bases). The V gene lost 5 bases and the J gene lost 6 bases, with 11 bases spanning the gap. Looked up from germline, CDR1 is MDHEN and CDR2 is SYDVKM. The CDR3 is made up of 13 amino acids. The CDR3 DNA reads as TGTGCCAGCAGTGGGGGGGGTGCTCAGCCCCAGCATTTT. Protein sequence: CASSGGGAQPQHF.

The CDR3, as DNA: TGTGCCAGCAGCCCAGGGGGTCACGGGGAGCTGTTTTTT. The encoded protein is CASSPGGHGELFF. The chain has TRBV11-2 and TRBJ2-2; TRBD1 agrees at 7 bases. Germline loops: CDR1 SGHAT, CDR2 FQNNGV. The CDR3 sequence is 13 residues long. V was clipped by 5 bases and J by 7 bases; unmatched bases: 4. Complete variable domain (other parts from reference TRBV11-2 and TRBJ2-2): EAGVAQSPRYKIIEKRQSVAFWCNPISGHATLYWYQQILGQGPKLLIQFQNNGVVDDSQLPKDRFSAERLKGVDSTLKIQPAKLEDSAVYLCASSPGGHGELFFGEGSRLTVL.

The rearrangement links TRBV5-1 to TRBJ2-7; 7 nucleotides agree with TRBD1. The germline CDR1 and CDR2 sequences are SGHRS and YFSETQ. J was trimmed by 5 bases and V by 3 bases; bases with no gene match: 8. The CDR3 extends over 14 amino acids. The CDR3 nucleotides are TGCGCCAGCAGCTCTACAGGGGTCGGGGACGAGCAGTACTTC. Translated, it gives CASSSTGVGDEQYF.

The V call is TRBV19, the J call TRBJ2-7, with 8 bases identical to TRBD1. This CDR3 region has 14 residues. V shed 7 bases and J 5 bases; nucleotides not matched to a gene: 10. Per germline, CDR1 LNHDA and CDR2 SQIVND (reference sequence). DNA for the CDR3: TGTGCCAGTACCTTTAGATTGACAGGGGACGAGCAGTACTTC. Its translation: CASTFRLTGDEQYF.

Worth noting for this clone: At one end, the junction sequence differs from germline, possibly due to a read error. CDR3 loop: CASSLAAGNEQFF. CDR3 bases: TGTGCCAGCAGCCTAGCCGCAGGCAATGAGCAGTTCTTC. V usage is TRBV7-2 and J usage is TRBJ2-1, with a weak D call TRBD2 (5 bases). The CDR3 covers 13 residues. Germline V lookup: CDR1 SGHTA, CDR2 FQGNSA.

The genes are TRBV21-1 and TRBJ1-1. TRBV21-1 is a listed pseudogene. CDR3 length: 15 residues. Here the CDR3 reads CASSKVTRGNTEAFF. CDR3 bases: TGTGCCAGCAGCAAAGTGACGCGAGGGAACACTGAAGCTTTCTTT.

This sequence joins TRBV28 and TRBJ1-2; D unclear. Germline V gene data show CDR1 as MDHEN and CDR2 as SYDVKM. V was cut by 8 bases and J by 2 bases, with 6 bases left in between. CDR3 length: 11 amino acids. Here the CDR3 DNA reads TGTGCCAGCCTTTCGAACTATGGCTACACCTTC. Translation: CASLSNYGYTF.

This chain joins TRBV9 and TRBJ2-1; D call uncertain. The CDR3 consists of 16 residues. Germline V gene lookup returns CDR1 SGDLS and CDR2 YYNGEE. The germline V and J ends were trimmed by 0 bases and 6 bases, with 16 bases remaining between them. The CDR3 sequence is CASSVVARGPLNEQFF. The CDR3 DNA is TGTGCCAGCAGCGTAGTGGCCCGCGGTCCTCTCAATGAGCAGTTCTTC.

This clone is a singleton in its sample. The chain has TRBV19 and TRBJ2-5; a weak D match, TRBD1 (5 bases). There are 13 residues in the CDR3. Deletions cut 5 bases from V and 6 bases from J, with 13 bases between. Per germline, CDR1 LNHDA and CDR2 SQIVND (reference sequence). This chain's CDR3 is CASSGASLQTQYF. CDR3 nucleotide sequence: TGTGCCAGTAGTGGGGCCTCGCTACAGACCCAGTACTTC.

In its sample, this clone was seen once. The chain uses TRBV2 and TRBJ2-7; D unresolved. V shed 3 bases and J shed 0 bases, with 6 bases lying between them. The germline V gene has CDR1 SNHLY and CDR2 FYNNEI. The CDR3 spans 13 residues. The CDR3, as DNA: TGTGCCAGCAGTGATAGGGTCTCCTACGAGCAGTACTTC. It specifies CASSDRVSYEQYF.

The chain couples TRBV5-5 to TRBJ1-2; perhaps TRBD1 as D (5 bases). Germline lookup yields CDR1 SGHKS and CDR2 YYEKEE (reference sequence). The CDR3 consists of 14 residues. V shed 6 bases and J shed 6 bases, with 18 bases lying between them. The CDR3 region is CASNKDTAIDGYTF. CDR3 in DNA: TGTGCCAGCAACAAGGACACTGCTATCGATGGCTACACCTTC.

This clone has a handful of counts. The chain has TRBV7-2 and TRBJ1-6, with no clear D. With 3 bases removed from V and 8 bases from J, the gap between germline ends came to 8 bases. The CDR3 has 13 amino acids. CDR1 SGHTA and CDR2 FQGNSA come from the germline V gene. As DNA, the CDR3 is TGTGCCAGCAGCTTTGGCGGGGATTCACCCCTCCACTTT. Translating it yields CASSFGGDSPLHF.

The CDR3 is CASRGVLAKNIQYF. The CDR3 coding sequence is TGTGCCAGTAGGGGCGTTCTAGCCAAAAACATTCAGTACTTC. This chain connects TRBV19 to TRBJ2-4; D gene uncertain. The CDR3 contains 14 residues. CDR1 is LNHDA and CDR2 is SQIVND in the germline V gene (reference sequence). Trimming took off 6 bases at V and 0 bases at J, with 9 bases between the two ends.

The V call is TRBV10-3, the J call TRBJ2-1, with D unclear. This CDR3 contains 14 residues. With 5 bases removed from V and 1 base from J, the gap between germline ends came to 9 bases. Germline assignment: CDR1 ENHRY and CDR2 SYGVKD. The CDR3: CAISWGGSYNEQFF. The CDR3, as DNA: TGTGCCATCAGTTGGGGTGGATCCTACAATGAGCAGTTCTTC.

This chain connects TRBV5-1 to TRBJ2-5, with D perhaps being TRBD1 or TRBD2 (5 bases each). Germline lookup yields CDR1 SGHRS and CDR2 YFSETQ. This CDR3 contains 15 residues. Deletions cut 0 bases from V and 3 bases from J, with 12 bases between. CDR3 in amino acids: CASSLAGMGEETQYF. CDR3 coding DNA: TGCGCCAGCAGCTTGGCGGGGATGGGGGAAGAGACCCAGTACTTC.

The genes are TRBV6-4 and TRBJ2-2; D gene unclear. V was clipped by 3 bases and J by 7 bases, with 15 bases between them. The CDR3 has 15 residues. Germline V gene sequence: CDR1 MRHNA, CDR2 SNTAGT. The CDR3 DNA follows: TGTGCCAGCAGTGAATTTTTCCGGCCCGGCGGGGAGCTGTTTTTT. Its translation is CASSEFFRPGGELFF.

The rearrangement uses TRBV7-9 and TRBJ2-5, with D uncertain. This CDR3 has 15 amino acids. CDR1 is SEHNR, CDR2 FQNEAQ, per germline (reference sequence). V gave up 1 base and J gave up 6 bases, with 15 bases separating them. The CDR3: CASSLVTGYEKTQYF. For the CDR3, the DNA is TGTGCCAGCAGCTTAGTGACCGGTTATGAGAAGACCCAGTACTTC.

The chain carries TRBV7-6 and TRBJ1-1, with D perhaps matching TRBD1 (5 bases). This CDR3 is 14 amino acids long. Trimming removed 2 bases from V and 5 bases from J, with 12 bases in between. CDR1 and CDR2 (germline): SGHVS, FNYEAQ. Written as DNA, the CDR3 is TGTGCCAGCAGCTTAAACCAGGGCGGAACTGAAGCTTTCTTT. Translation gives CASSLNQGGTEAFF.

The rearrangement joins TRBV7-9 to TRBJ2-1; 7 positions agree with TRBD2. With V trimmed by 0 bases and J by 3 bases, 5 bases remained unmatched. This CDR3 region has 16 residues. Germline V CDR1 and CDR2: SEHNR, FQNEAQ (reference sequence). The DNA of the CDR3 is TGTGCCAGCAGCTTAGCCGCGGGAGTCGGCTACAATGAGCAGTTCTTC. Translated: CASSLAAGVGYNEQFF.

The chain combines TRBV6-5 with TRBJ1-2; the D is unclear. The CDR3 has 11 amino acids. Deletions cut 7 bases from V and 3 bases from J, with 6 bases between. The germline gives CDR1 MNHEY, CDR2 SVGAGI. CDR3 loop: CASMGYYGYTF. The CDR3 coding sequence is TGTGCCAGCATGGGATACTATGGCTACACCTTC.